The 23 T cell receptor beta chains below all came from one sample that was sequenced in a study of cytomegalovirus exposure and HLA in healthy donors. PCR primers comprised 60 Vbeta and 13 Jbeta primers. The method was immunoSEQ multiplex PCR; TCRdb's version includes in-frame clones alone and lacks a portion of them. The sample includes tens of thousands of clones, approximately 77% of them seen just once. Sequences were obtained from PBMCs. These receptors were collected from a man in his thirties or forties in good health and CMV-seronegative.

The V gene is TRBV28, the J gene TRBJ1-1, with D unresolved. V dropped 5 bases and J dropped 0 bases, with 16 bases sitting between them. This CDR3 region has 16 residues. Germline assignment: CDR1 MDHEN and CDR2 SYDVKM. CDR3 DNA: TGTGCCAGCAGTCCCCCCCCCACTATGATGAACACTGAAGCTTTCTTT. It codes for CASSPPPTMMNTEAFF.

The chain's CDR3 is CASSGSSYEQYF. The CDR3 region has the DNA TGTGCCAGCAGCGGCAGCTCCTACGAGCAGTACTTC. The gene calls are TRBV7-2 and TRBJ2-7; D remains ambiguous. The CDR3 loop spans 12 amino acids. V was trimmed by 5 bases and J by 0 bases, leaving 5 bases between them. In germline, CDR1 is SGHTA, CDR2 FQGNSA.

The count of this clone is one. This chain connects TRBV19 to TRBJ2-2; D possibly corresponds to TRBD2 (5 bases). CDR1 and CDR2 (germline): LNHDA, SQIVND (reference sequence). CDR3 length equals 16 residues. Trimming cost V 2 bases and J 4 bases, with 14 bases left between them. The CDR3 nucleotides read TGTGCCAGTAGTATAAATTTGAGGGCACCCACCGGGGAGCTGTTTTTT. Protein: CASSINLRAPTGELFF.

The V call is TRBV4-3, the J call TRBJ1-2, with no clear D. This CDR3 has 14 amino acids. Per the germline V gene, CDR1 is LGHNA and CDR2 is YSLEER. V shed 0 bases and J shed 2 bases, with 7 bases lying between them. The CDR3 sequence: CASSQDRGNYGYTF. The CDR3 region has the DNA TGCGCCAGCAGCCAAGACCGAGGGAACTATGGCTACACCTTC.

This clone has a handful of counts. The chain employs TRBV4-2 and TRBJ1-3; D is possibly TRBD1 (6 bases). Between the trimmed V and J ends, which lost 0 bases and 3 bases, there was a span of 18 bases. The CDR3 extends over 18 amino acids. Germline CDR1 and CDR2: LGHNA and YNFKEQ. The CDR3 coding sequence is TGTGCCAGCAGCCAAGATTCACCCGGGGGGCTGTATGGAAACACCATATATTTT. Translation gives CASSQDSPGGLYGNTIYF.

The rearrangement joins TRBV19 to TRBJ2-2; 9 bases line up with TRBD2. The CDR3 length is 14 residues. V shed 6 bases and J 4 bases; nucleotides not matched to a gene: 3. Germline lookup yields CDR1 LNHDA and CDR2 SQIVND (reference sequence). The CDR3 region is CASSPTSGTGELFF. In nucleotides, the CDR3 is TGTGCCAGTAGCCCGACTAGCGGCACCGGGGAGCTGTTTTTT.

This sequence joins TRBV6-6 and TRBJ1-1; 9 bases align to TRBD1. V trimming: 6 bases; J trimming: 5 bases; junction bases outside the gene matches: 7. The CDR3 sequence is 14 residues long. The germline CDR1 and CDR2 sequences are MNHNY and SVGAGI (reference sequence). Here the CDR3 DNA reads TGTGCCAGCAGGCCACAGGGGGCTTGGACTGAAGCTTTCTTT. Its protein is CASRPQGAWTEAFF.

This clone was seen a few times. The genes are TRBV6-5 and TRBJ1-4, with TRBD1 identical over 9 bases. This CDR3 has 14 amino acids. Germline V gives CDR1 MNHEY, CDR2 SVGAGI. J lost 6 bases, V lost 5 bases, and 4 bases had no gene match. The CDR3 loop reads CASSEQGAYEKLFF. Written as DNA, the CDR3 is TGTGCCAGCAGTGAACAGGGGGCTTATGAAAAACTGTTTTTT.

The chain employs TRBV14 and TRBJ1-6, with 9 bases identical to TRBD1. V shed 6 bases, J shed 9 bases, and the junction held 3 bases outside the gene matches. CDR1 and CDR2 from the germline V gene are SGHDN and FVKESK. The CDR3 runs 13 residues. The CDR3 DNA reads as TGTGCCAGCAGGGGACAGGGCAGTTCACCCCTCCACTTT. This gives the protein CASRGQGSSPLHF.

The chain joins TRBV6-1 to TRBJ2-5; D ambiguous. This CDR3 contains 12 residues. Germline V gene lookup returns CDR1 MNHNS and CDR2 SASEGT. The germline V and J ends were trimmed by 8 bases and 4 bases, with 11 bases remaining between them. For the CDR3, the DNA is TGTGCCAGCGGGCCATCACGAGAGACCCAGTACTTC. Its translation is CASGPSRETQYF.

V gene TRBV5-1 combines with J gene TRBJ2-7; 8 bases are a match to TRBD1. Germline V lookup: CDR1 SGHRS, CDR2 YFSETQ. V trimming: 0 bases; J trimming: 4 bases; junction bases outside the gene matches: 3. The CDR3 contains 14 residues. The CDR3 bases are TGCGCCAGCAGCTTGGGGACAGGGAATTACGAGCAGTACTTC. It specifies CASSLGTGNYEQYF.

CDR3 DNA: TGTGCCAGCAGTCCCTCAGGGGCGAGCACAGATACGCAGTATTTT. Translation: CASSPSGASTDTQYF. The chain carries TRBV27 and TRBJ2-3; possibly TRBD1 for D (6 bases). The germline V gene has CDR1 MNHEY and CDR2 SMNVEV (reference sequence). The CDR3 totals 15 residues. The germline V and J ends were trimmed by 5 bases and 0 bases, with 12 bases remaining between them.

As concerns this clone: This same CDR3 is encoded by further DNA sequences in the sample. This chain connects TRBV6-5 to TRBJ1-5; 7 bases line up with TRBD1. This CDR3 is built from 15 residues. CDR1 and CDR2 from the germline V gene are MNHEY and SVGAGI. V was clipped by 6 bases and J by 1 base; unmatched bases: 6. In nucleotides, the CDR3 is TGTGCCAGCAGGACCGGGACAGCAAGCAATCAGCCCCAGCATTTT. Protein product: CASRTGTASNQPQHF.

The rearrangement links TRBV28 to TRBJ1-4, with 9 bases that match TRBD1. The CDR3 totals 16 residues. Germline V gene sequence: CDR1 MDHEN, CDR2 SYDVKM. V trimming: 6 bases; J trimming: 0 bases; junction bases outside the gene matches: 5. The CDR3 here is CASSSGQGATNEKLFF. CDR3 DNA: TGTGCCAGCAGCTCGGGACAGGGAGCAACTAATGAAAAACTGTTTTTT.

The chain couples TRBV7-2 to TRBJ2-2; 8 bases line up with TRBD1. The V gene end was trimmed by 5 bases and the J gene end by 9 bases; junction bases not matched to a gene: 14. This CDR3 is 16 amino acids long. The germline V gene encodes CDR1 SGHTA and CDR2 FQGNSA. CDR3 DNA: TGTGCCAGCAGCCCACGACAGGGGCGATCGACCAGGGAGCTGTTTTTT. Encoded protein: CASSPRQGRSTRELFF.

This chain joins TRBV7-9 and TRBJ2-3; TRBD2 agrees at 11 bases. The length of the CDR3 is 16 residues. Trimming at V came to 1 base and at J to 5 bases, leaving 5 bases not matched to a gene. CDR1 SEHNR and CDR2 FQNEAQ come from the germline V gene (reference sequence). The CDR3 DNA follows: TGTGCCAGCAGCTTAGTGGGACTAGCGGAGGGAGATACGCAGTATTTT. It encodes CASSLVGLAEGDTQYF.

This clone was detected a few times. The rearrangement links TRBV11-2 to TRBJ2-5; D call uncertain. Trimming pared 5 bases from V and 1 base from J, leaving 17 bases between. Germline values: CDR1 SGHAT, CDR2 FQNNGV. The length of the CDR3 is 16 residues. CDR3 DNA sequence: TGTGCCAGCAGCGCTGACTGGCCCCACTCCCAAGAGACCCAGTACTTC. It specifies CASSADWPHSQETQYF.

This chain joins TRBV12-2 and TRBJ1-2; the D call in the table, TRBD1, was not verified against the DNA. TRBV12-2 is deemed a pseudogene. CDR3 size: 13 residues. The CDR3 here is CASRLTGGDGYTF. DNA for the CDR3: TGTGCAAGTCGCTTAACAGGGGGCGATGGCTACACCTTC.

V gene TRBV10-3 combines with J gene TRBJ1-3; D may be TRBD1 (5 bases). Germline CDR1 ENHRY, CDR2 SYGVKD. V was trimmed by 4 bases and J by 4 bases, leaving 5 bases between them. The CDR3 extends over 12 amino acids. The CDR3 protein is CAISAGGNTIYF. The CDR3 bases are TGTGCCATCAGTGCAGGGGGAAACACCATATATTTT.

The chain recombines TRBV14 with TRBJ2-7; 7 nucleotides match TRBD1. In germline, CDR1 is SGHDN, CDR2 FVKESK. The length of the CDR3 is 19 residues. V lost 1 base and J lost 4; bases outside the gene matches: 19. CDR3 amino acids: CASSQATGKRFWGFYEQYF. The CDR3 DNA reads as TGTGCCAGCAGCCAAGCGACAGGGAAAAGGTTCTGGGGATTTTACGAGCAGTACTTC.

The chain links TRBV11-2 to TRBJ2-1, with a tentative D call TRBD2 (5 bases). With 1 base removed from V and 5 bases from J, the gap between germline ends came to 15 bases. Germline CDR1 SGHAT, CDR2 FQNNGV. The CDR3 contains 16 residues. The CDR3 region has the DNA TGTGCCAGCAGCTTAGGCCAGCGGTTACTTGACAATGAGCAGTTCTTC. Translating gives CASSLGQRLLDNEQFF. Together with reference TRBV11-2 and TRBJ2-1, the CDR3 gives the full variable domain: EAGVAQSPRYKIIEKRQSVAFWCNPISGHATLYWYQQILGQGPKLLIQFQNNGVVDDSQLPKDRFSAERLKGVDSTLKIQPAKLEDSAVYLCASSLGQRLLDNEQFFGPGTRLTVL.

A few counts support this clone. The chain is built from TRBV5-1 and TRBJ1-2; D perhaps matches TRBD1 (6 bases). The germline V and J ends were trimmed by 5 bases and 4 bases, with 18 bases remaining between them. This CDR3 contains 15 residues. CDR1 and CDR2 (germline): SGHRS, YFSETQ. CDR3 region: CASRSHSVDSYGYTF. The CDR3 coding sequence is TGCGCCAGCAGGTCACACTCCGTGGACAGCTATGGCTACACCTTC.

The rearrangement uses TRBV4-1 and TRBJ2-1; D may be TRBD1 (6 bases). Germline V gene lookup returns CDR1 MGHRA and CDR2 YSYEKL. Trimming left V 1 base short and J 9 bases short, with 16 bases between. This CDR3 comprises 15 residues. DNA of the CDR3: TGCGCCAGCAGCCAAGGACCCCGGGACACCTTTGAGCAGTTCTTC. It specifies CASSQGPRDTFEQFF.